The present T cell receptor beta chain was sequenced within a study of control samples from healthy donors and cancer patients (TCRdb year 2020). As concerns this clone: Its cognate antigen has yet to be identified. No base quality values were provided; no much bigger clone lies one nucleotide off.

Libraries were built with the immunoSEQ multiplex PCR assay. TCRdb holds this immuneACCESS table with in-frame rearrangements only. Some clones are missing; in checked studies, unresolved V genes explain under half, and the rest has no known cause. The sample has approximately 58,000 clones on record, roughly 86% of them singletons. 12% of the sample goes to the ten largest clones. The clonotype was recovered from a woman between 55 and 75 years old with lung cancer. Sequencing used PBMCs.

The CDR3 reads as follows: CASSLVKQGARGYTF. The sequence in DNA is TGTGCCAGCAGCTTGGTTAAGCAGGGGGCCAGAGGCTACACCTTC. The chain joins TRBV5-6 to TRBJ1-2, with 8 bases aligning to TRBD1. The junction shows trimming of 0 bases on V and 8 bases on J, and the gene matches do not reach 9 bases of it. Per the germline V gene, SGHDT is the CDR1 and YYEEEE is the CDR2. The CDR3 covers 15 residues, taking in both the cysteine and the phenylalanine. Solely the CDR3 DNA is kept, with 45 bases framed from the first base.